The 14 T cell receptor beta chains given below trace back to one sample, sequenced in a study of early T cells in non-severe SARS-CoV-2 infection. TCRdb redid the calling of the 5' RACE reads with MiXCR, one entry per CDR3 protein. The data show 40,000 to 55,000 distinct CDR3 sequences, with more than 9% seen just once and 16% held by the top ten. The source material was whole blood. Receptors were obtained from an adult who was a healthcare worker with PCR-confirmed SARS-CoV-2 infection or an uninfected control (not recorded which).

The chain carries TRBV21-1 and TRBJ1-6; the table's D call of TRBD1 was not tested on the DNA. TRBV21-1 is tagged as a pseudogene. The CDR3 is made up of 15 amino acids. In nucleotides, the CDR3 is TGTGCCAGCAGCAAAGGAACAGGGATTAATTCACCCCTCCACTTT. Amino acids: CASSKGTGINSPLHF.

This clonotype rates as medium-sized (0.01 to 0.1%). The rearrangement joins TRBV6-6 to TRBJ2-6; D ambiguous. Germline assignment: CDR1 MNHNY and CDR2 SVGAGI (reference sequence). Trimming removed 10 bases from V and 0 bases from J, with 13 bases in between. The CDR3 consists of 15 residues. The chain's CDR3 is CATIPGASGANVLTF. The CDR3 region has the DNA TGTGCCACCATTCCCGGCGCCTCTGGGGCCAACGTCCTGACTTTC.

V is TRBV6-4 and J is TRBJ2-5; D unresolved. V gave up 2 bases and J gave up 4 bases, with 5 bases separating them. The CDR3 has 12 residues. Germline V gene data show CDR1 as MRHNA and CDR2 as SNTAGT. For the CDR3, the DNA is TGTGCCAGCAGTGACGGGGTAGAGACCCAGTACTTC. It is translated as CASSDGVETQYF.

This clonotype has more than one count but fewer than ten. The chain combines TRBV5-1 with TRBJ2-1; D possibly matches TRBD1 or TRBD2 (5 bases each). CDR1 is SGHRS, CDR2 YFSETQ, per germline. This CDR3 has 16 residues. Trimming stripped 0 bases from V and 0 bases from J, with 10 bases between. CDR3 in DNA: TGCGCCAGCAGCTTGGGGGGGTCCAGCTCCTACAATGAGCAGTTCTTC. It specifies CASSLGGSSSYNEQFF.

At least ten counts were recorded for this clonotype. This chain joins TRBV6-4 and TRBJ1-2; D is possibly TRBD1 (5 bases). CDR3 length: 15 residues. V was clipped by 2 bases and J by 1 base, with 11 bases between them. The germline gives CDR1 MRHNA, CDR2 SNTAGT. CDR3 coding DNA: TGTGCCAGCAGTGACGGGGAAGGACATAACTATGGCTACACCTTC. This sequence encodes CASSDGEGHNYGYTF.

About this clonotype itself: A clone one base away is much larger, so this may be a read error. The CDR3 protein is CASSQGTTSGGALHF. CDR3 in DNA: TGCGCCAGCAGCCAGGGGACGACTAGCGGGGGGGCCTTGCATTTT. The rearrangement joins TRBV4-3 to TRBJ2-3, with 14 bases lining up with TRBD2. Germline V gives CDR1 LGHNA, CDR2 YSLEER. The CDR3 length is 15 residues.

Ten or more counts support this clonotype. The rearrangement links TRBV7-2 to TRBJ1-2; 9 bases fit TRBD1. Germline CDR1 SGHTA, CDR2 FQGNSA. There are 14 residues in the CDR3. J gave up 6 bases and V 8 bases, and 10 bases lay outside the gene matches. The CDR3 spells CASASDRGMDGYTF. As DNA, the CDR3 is TGTGCCAGCGCTTCGGACAGGGGAATGGATGGCTACACCTTC.

J is TRBJ2-3 and V is TRBV6-5, with D unclear. The CDR3 has 14 amino acids. The V and J ends lost 5 bases and 1 base respectively, with 10 bases between them. The germline V gene has CDR1 MNHEY and CDR2 SVGAGI. In DNA form, the CDR3 reads TGTGCCAGCAGTCCTAAACGGGGCACAGATACGCAGTATTTT. This codes for CASSPKRGTDTQYF.

This rearrangement joins TRBV27 to TRBJ2-5; D not certain. Trimming left V 5 bases short and J 5 bases short, with 12 bases between. From germline, CDR1 is MNHEY and CDR2 SMNVEV (reference sequence). The CDR3 covers 13 residues. CDR3 sequence (DNA): TGTGCCAGCAGTCCTTATGGGTACGAGACCCAGTACTTC. This codes for CASSPYGYETQYF.

The chain is built from TRBV29-1 and TRBJ2-2; D is perhaps TRBD1 (6 bases). Trimming pared 1 base from V and 2 bases from J, leaving 11 bases between. The CDR3 length is 15 residues. CDR1 and CDR2 (germline): SQVTM, ANQGSEA. This CDR3 is CSVEGGLRNTGELFF. CDR3 bases: TGCAGCGTTGAAGGGGGGCTCCGAAACACCGGGGAGCTGTTTTTT.

V and J are TRBV4-3 and TRBJ2-2; no firm D call. CDR1 LGHNA and CDR2 YSLEER come from the germline V gene. Trimming took off 3 bases at V and 1 base at J, with 9 bases between the two ends. This CDR3 comprises 15 residues. CDR3 nucleotide sequence: TGCGCCAGCAGCCAGGACGGCTTGAACACCGGGGAGCTGTTTTTT. It translates to CASSQDGLNTGELFF.

V gene TRBV5-4 combines with J gene TRBJ2-5; D might be TRBD1 (6 bases). Germline V gene sequence: CDR1 SGHNT, CDR2 YYREEE (reference sequence). The CDR3 has 14 residues. Trimming pared 3 bases from V and 2 bases from J, leaving 11 bases between. The CDR3 is CASSSRTVQETQYF. The CDR3 DNA reads TGTGCCAGCAGCTCCCGGACAGTTCAAGAGACCCAGTACTTC.

This clonotype came up a few times. The chain couples TRBV5-1 to TRBJ2-3; TRBD1 matches at 8 bases. The CDR3 sequence is 15 residues long. V gave up 5 bases and J gave up 0 bases; unmatched junction bases: 5. Germline V lookup: CDR1 SGHRS, CDR2 YFSETQ. The DNA for the CDR3 is TGCGCCAGCAGTGAAGACAGGGGTAGCACAGATACGCAGTATTTT. This codes for CASSEDRGSTDTQYF.

Only a few counts were recorded for this clonotype. The chain uses TRBV7-9 and TRBJ2-7; D not certain. The CDR3 has 12 amino acids. V was pared by 2 bases and J by 7 bases, with 9 bases between. Germline assignment: CDR1 SEHNR and CDR2 FQNEAQ (reference sequence). The CDR3 sequence is CASSLSRFEQYF. DNA for the CDR3: TGTGCCAGCAGCTTATCGCGTTTTGAGCAGTACTTC. The full variable domain, in which reference TRBV7-9 and TRBJ2-7 provide the parts outside the CDR3, is DTGVSQNPRHKITKRGQNVTFRCDPISEHNRLYWYRQTLGQGPEFLTYFQNEAQLEKSRLLSDRFSAERPKGSFSTLEIQRTEQGDSAMYLCASSLSRFEQYFGPGTRLTVT.